This T cell receptor (beta chain) was documented in a study of blood T cell repertoires in COVID-19. Across the whole study: Both acute and convalescent COVID-19 samples were obtained from the United States, Italy and Spain. T cells, B-cell-depleted T cells, or PBMCs provided the cDNA or gDNA that served as material.

Seattle's enrolled individuals joined amid active infection and were then monitored longitudinally. V dropped 3 bases and J dropped 8 bases, with 10 bases sitting between them. The CDR3 is 12 residues long. CDR1 and CDR2 (germline): SNHLY, FYNNEI. Original methodology: Reference gene primer amplification gave estimated nucleated cell counts. Clones were sequenced by immunoSEQ multiplex PCR, and TCRdb holds only the in-frame ones, with some missing. The V and J calls and the clone size are those of that table, but D and trimming were determined from the DNA. This table holds about 88,000 clones, roughly 91% found once.

V and J are TRBV2 and TRBJ1-1; no definite D call. The source is a man in his late teens or twenties with COVID-19, enrolled during active disease. Input material: peripheral blood. The CDR3 here is CASSDWSREAFF. The CDR3 bases are TGTGCCAGCAGTGATTGGTCCCGGGAAGCTTTCTTT.